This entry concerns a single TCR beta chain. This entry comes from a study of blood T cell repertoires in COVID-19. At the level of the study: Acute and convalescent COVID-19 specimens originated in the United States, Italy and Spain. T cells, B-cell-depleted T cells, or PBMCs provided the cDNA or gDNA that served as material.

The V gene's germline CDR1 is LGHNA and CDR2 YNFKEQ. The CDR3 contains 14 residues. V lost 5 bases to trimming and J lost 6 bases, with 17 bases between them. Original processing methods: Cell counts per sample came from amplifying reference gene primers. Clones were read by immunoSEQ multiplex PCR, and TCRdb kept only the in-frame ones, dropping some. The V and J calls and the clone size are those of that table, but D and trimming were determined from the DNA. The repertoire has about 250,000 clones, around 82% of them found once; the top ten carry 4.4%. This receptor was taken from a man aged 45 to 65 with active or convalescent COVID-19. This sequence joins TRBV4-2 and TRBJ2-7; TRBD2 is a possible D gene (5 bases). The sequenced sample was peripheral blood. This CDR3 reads CASSSGVALFEQYF. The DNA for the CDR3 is TGTGCCAGCAGCTCCGGGGTAGCCCTGTTCGAGCAGTACTTC.